This T cell receptor beta chain was observed in a study of a mutant IDH1 vaccine in newly diagnosed glioma (dated by TCRdb to the early 2020s). Looking at the study overall: Across visits V03 through V10, patients got a total of eight vaccinations, given in weeks 1, 3, 5, 7, 11, 15, 19 and 23. Before enrollment, patients had received standard therapy of radiotherapy alone, temozolomide alone, or radiochemotherapy with temozolomide; most received the combination. Longitudinal TCRB deep sequencing was performed for fewer than 30 treated patients wherever samples were available for exploratory analyses. Peripheral blood was collected at six visits: V03 (baseline), V05, V07, V10, V12 and V13. Of the 25 to 40 patients who were treated, about 62% were male and 37.5% were female, and the mean age was approximately 40 years. Vaccination started 4-6 weeks after radiotherapy alone, or was given together with temozolomide cycles in the groups whose treatment included chemotherapy. What the authors observed across the whole study: Vaccine-induced immune responses across multiple MHC alleles were detected in approximately 93% of patients. Selection of PBMC samples for TCRB deep sequencing was based on availability. The authors noted that analyses of patient blood samples could not be reproduced because of sample limitations. Pseudoprogression appeared unrelated to alterations in the top peripheral T cell clonotypes detected by TCRB sequencing.

For this chain, trimming is 4 bases at the V end and 5 bases at the J end, and the number of junction bases without a gene match is 8. The CDR3 sequence holds 15 residues, the cysteine and phenylalanine included. The only DNA kept is the CDR3, 45 bases in frame from the first base. Taken from the germline V gene, the CDR1 and CDR2 loops are SGHRS and YFSETQ. The time point label corresponds to: week 11, during vaccination. Each vaccine dose, consisting of 300 ug of a 20-mer mutant IDH1 peptide in Montanide, was administered subcutaneously with topical imiquimod. All donors had newly diagnosed IDH1-mutant astrocytomas of WHO grade 3 or 4 that showed loss of nuclear ATRX. The samples were drawn from NOA16, a multicentre, single-arm, open-label phase I trial in Germany that tested a mutant IDH1 peptide vaccine in humans for the first time. Genomic DNA for TCRB sequencing was isolated from EDTA blood with the DNeasy Blood and Tissue Kit.

Libraries were constructed by the immunoSEQ multiplex PCR assay. The hsTCRB Kit was used according to the manufacturer's protocol to amplify rearranged TCR beta chain sequences. TCRB libraries were sequenced on an Illumina MiSeq. Per the original workflow: The proprietary platform of the kit vendor was used for demultiplexing, trimming and gene mapping. TCRdb took over this immuneACCESS table, retaining in-frame rearrangements with V and J assigned. Such tables are incomplete; in checked studies, under half of the missing clones stem from an unresolved V gene, and the remainder is unexplained. Clone size and V and J calls were adopted from that table, with D and trimming inferred from the DNA. The table for this sample lists approximately 21,000 clones; roughly 86% of them were counted only once. Around 6% of the sample is taken by the ten largest. With regard to this clone: There is no known antigen for this receptor. The input lacks base qualities; no much larger clone sits a single base away.

This TCR came from a woman aged 35 to 49 with glioma. This specimen consisted of PBMCs, obtained from a glioma patient whose treatment included an IDH1 peptide vaccine. The chain couples TRBV5-1 to TRBJ1-4; 7 middle bases align to TRBD1. The CDR3 region: CASSPLGTVNEKLFF. The DNA sequence reads TGCGCCAGCAGCCCGTTGGGGACAGTAAATGAAAAACTGTTTTTT.